The present entry profiles one T cell receptor beta chain with its context. The table lists this clone with a count of one. Its binding antigen is unknown. Base qualities are not recorded, but no much larger clone differs from it by a single base. The data stem from a study of blood T cell repertoires in COVID-19 (dated by TCRdb to the early 2020s). About the investigation overall: The collaborator samples originated in the United States, Italy and Spain and spanned the acute and convalescent phases of COVID-19. The material from the prospective study consisted of cDNA or gDNA derived from T cells, B-cell-depleted T cells, or PBMCs. Deeply sampled blood TCRbeta repertoires from subjects exposed to, actively infected with, or recovered from COVID-19 were included in the dataset. The repertoires were released in a freely available public database intended as a resource for research on the immune response to SARS-CoV-2. The samples were drawn from two sources: the first 160 participants of the ongoing ImmuneRACE study, and 1,200 or so subjects contributed by 6 global collaborators. Sample metadata almost always included a de-identified subject ID, COVID-19 status, age in years and sex. HLA class I and class II types, where available, came from metadata supplied by the sample provider rather than from assay-based typing. Overall study results and their limits: How much clinical and demographic metadata was included differed by source and by participant, and the metadata was provided uncurated.

V is cut by 4 bases and J by 5 bases, and the space between the germline ends is 6 bases. The CDR3 goes from the cysteine to the phenylalanine over 12 residues. The sequence is cut down to CDR3 DNA, 36 bases in frame from base 1. Participants in the prospective study were enrolled through a virtual design, were aged roughly 18 to 100 years, and lived in 24 United States geographic areas. To assign participants to cohorts, the prospective study relied on clinical history that participants themselves reported in a screening survey and a study questionnaire. ImmuneRACE Cohort 3 recovered participants were defined by two consecutive negative NP/OP PCR tests, healthcare professional clearance, or symptom resolution. In the prospective study, mobile phlebotomists collected whole blood, serum and a nasopharyngeal or oropharyngeal swab from each participant. Over a roughly 2-month period, participants in the prospective study had the option of providing additional blood draws and questionnaires. Before DNA extraction, prospective study blood samples were shipped either frozen or at room temperature.

The immunoSEQ Assay, a bias-controlled multiplex PCR, was used to amplify TCRbeta CDR3 regions from genomic DNA. In the authors' own workflow: Nucleated cell counts per sample were estimated from amplification of reference gene primers within the assay. To quantify the absolute abundance of each unique TCRbeta CDR3 rearrangement, sequence reads were collapsed and filtered. For each sample, productive Simpson clonality was calculated by taking the square root of Simpson's diversity index across productive rearrangements. This is the immuneACCESS table as TCRdb keeps it, with only in-frame sequences that have V and J called. A part of the clones is gone; compared with another copy, unresolved V genes explain less than half, and the rest is unexplained. V and J calls plus clone size are reproduced from that table; the DNA served to infer D and trimming. The table for this sample lists under 300,000 clones; more than 65% of them were counted only once. More than 3% of the sample is in the top ten clones.

The chain links TRBV12-3 or TRBV12-4 with TRBJ2-1, with TRBD2 perhaps the D gene, on 5 matching bases. The sequenced sample was PBMCs or T cells enriched from blood (not recorded which). This receptor was taken from a man aged 45-65 years who had recovered from COVID-19. The DNA reads TGTGCCAGCAGTTCGGGAAACAATGAGCAGTTCTTC. It encodes CASSSGNNEQFF.